A selection of T cell receptor beta chains follows, all from one sample in a study of blood T cell repertoires in COVID-19. Sequencing used immunoSEQ multiplex PCR; TCRdb keeps in-frame clones, though not all of them. The table lists 200,000 to 250,000 clones, 70% to 90% of them singletons. Sequenced: peripheral blood. The origin of the receptors is a man aged 60-69 years with acute or convalescent COVID-19. CDR3s include the opening cysteine and the closing phenylalanine or tryptophan. D genes are given only for firm matches. The listing skips clone size in some rows; elsewhere it reads once, few, many or a size class.

d_call	v_call	clone_size	j_call	cdr3_nt	cdr3_aa
.	TRBV10-3	.	TRBJ2-2	TGTGCCATCAGTGATGGGCGGGATCCCGGGGAGCTGTTTTTT	CAISDGRDPGELFF
.	TRBV7-2	.	TRBJ1-4	TGTGCCAGCAGCCTAAGGGGGGGTTTAGGTGAAAAACTGTTTTTT	CASSLRGGLGEKLFF
.	TRBV9	.	TRBJ2-7	TGTGCCAGCAGCGTAGCCGTAGCTAGCGTCTCCTACGAGCAGTACTTC	CASSVAVASVSYEQYF
.	TRBV5-5	once	TRBJ1-2	TGTGCCAGCAGCTTGGACCCCAGGAGGCCCTATGGCTACACCTTC	CASSLDPRRPYGYTF
TRBD1	TRBV7-6	.	TRBJ1-3	TGTGCCAGCAGCGTGAACCGGGACAGCTCTGGAAACACCATATATTTT	CASSVNRDSSGNTIYF
TRBD2	TRBV7-3	.	TRBJ2-3	TGTGCCAGCAGCCCGAGCCTAGCGGGAACAGATACGCAGTATTTT	CASSPSLAGTDTQYF
TRBD1	TRBV5-4	.	TRBJ1-2	TGTGCCAGCAGCTTGGTCACCGGGACAGGGGGCGAAAATGGCTACACCTTC	CASSLVTGTGGENGYTF
TRBD2	TRBV4-1	.	TRBJ2-1	TGCGCCAGCAGCATCGGACTAGCGGGATACAATGAGCAGTTCTTC	CASSIGLAGYNEQFF
TRBD1	TRBV18	.	TRBJ2-5	TGTGCCAGCTCACCGGGGACAGGGTCACTAACCCAGTACTTC	CASSPGTGSLTQYF
.	TRBV18	.	TRBJ2-7	TGTGCCAGCTCAACCGGCGGTAGGTCCTACGAGCAGTACTTC	CASSTGGRSYEQYF
.	TRBV5-1	.	TRBJ2-7	TGCGCCACAAAAGGGTCGATACAGGACTACGAGCAGTACTTC	CATKGSIQDYEQYF
.	TRBV6-2/TRBV6-3	once	TRBJ1-5	TGTGCCAGCAGGTACCAGGGGACACCTAATCAGCCCCAGCATTTT	CASRYQGTPNQPQHF
.	TRBV6-5	once	TRBJ1-6	TGTGCCAGCACTTCGCGGGGGGGTCGAAATTCACCCCTCCACTTT	CASTSRGGRNSPLHF
.	TRBV5-4	.	TRBJ2-7	TGTGCCAGCAGCCGGGACACCACCTACGAGCAGTACTTC	CASSRDTTYEQYF
.	TRBV2	.	TRBJ2-7	TGTGCCAGCAGCCGGCAGGGGGAGCAGTACTTC	CASSRQGEQYF
.	TRBV4-2	.	TRBJ1-2	TGTGCCAGCAGCCAAGTTCAGGGATTTGACTATGGCTACACCTTC	CASSQVQGFDYGYTF
TRBD1	TRBV2	.	TRBJ2-2	TGTGCCAGCAGAGCTACAGGGGCGAACACCGGGGAGCTGTTTTTT	CASRATGANTGELFF
TRBD1	TRBV5-4	.	TRBJ1-2	TGTGCCAGCAGCGTGAACAGGGGCCATGGCTACACCTTC	CASSVNRGHGYTF
TRBD1	TRBV14	few	TRBJ1-5	TGTGCCAGCAGCCAAGGACAGGGCGGACAGCCCCAGCATTTT	CASSQGQGGQPQHF
TRBD2	TRBV6-2/TRBV6-3	.	TRBJ2-7	TGTGCCAGCAGTGGTTATGGGACTAGCGGGAGATCAAACGAGCAGTACTTC	CASSGYGTSGRSNEQYF
.	TRBV30	few	TRBJ2-5	TGTGCCTGGAGTCGAAGGAGTAGAGAGACCCAGTACTTC	CAWSRRSRETQYF
.	TRBV7-8	once	TRBJ1-6	TGTGCCAGCAGCTTAGCAGGGCGACAGGCAAATTCACCCCTCCACTTT	CASSLAGRQANSPLHF
.	TRBV19	.	TRBJ2-3	TGTGCCAGTAGTATTCAGGGGTCCACAGATACGCAGTATTTT	CASSIQGSTDTQYF
TRBD1	TRBV30	.	TRBJ1-4	TGTGCCTGGAGTGCTGGCCAGGGGGCGGCGGAGGATGAAAAACTGTTTTTT	CAWSAGQGAAEDEKLFF
TRBD2	TRBV7-9	.	TRBJ2-3	TGTGCCAGCAGCCGTGCCAGCGGGAGTGGGATCGAGTATTTT	CASSRASGSGIEYF
TRBD1	TRBV18	.	TRBJ1-2	TGTGCCAGCTCATCCTCGACCCGGGACAGGGTCGGCTACACCTTC	CASSSSTRDRVGYTF
TRBD1	TRBV7-2	.	TRBJ1-4	TGTGCCAGCAGCTTAGATCTGGCAGGGGGCACTCGAATGGAGGAAAAACTGTTTTTT	CASSLDLAGGTRMEEKLFF